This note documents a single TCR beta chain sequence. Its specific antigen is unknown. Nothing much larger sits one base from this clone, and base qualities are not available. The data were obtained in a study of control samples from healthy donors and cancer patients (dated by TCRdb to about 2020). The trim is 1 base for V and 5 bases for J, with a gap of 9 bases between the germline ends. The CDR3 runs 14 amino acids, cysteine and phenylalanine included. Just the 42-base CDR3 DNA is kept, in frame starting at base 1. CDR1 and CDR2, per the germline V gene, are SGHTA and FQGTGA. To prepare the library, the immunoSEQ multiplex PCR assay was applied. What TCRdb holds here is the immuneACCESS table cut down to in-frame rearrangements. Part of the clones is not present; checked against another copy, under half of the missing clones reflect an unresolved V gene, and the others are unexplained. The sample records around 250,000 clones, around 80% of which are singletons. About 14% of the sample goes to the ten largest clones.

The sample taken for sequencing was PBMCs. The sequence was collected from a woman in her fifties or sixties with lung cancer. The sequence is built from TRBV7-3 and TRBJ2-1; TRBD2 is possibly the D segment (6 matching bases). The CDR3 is CASSLRRDDNEQFF. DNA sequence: TGTGCCAGCAGCTTAAGGCGGGACGACAATGAGCAGTTCTTC.